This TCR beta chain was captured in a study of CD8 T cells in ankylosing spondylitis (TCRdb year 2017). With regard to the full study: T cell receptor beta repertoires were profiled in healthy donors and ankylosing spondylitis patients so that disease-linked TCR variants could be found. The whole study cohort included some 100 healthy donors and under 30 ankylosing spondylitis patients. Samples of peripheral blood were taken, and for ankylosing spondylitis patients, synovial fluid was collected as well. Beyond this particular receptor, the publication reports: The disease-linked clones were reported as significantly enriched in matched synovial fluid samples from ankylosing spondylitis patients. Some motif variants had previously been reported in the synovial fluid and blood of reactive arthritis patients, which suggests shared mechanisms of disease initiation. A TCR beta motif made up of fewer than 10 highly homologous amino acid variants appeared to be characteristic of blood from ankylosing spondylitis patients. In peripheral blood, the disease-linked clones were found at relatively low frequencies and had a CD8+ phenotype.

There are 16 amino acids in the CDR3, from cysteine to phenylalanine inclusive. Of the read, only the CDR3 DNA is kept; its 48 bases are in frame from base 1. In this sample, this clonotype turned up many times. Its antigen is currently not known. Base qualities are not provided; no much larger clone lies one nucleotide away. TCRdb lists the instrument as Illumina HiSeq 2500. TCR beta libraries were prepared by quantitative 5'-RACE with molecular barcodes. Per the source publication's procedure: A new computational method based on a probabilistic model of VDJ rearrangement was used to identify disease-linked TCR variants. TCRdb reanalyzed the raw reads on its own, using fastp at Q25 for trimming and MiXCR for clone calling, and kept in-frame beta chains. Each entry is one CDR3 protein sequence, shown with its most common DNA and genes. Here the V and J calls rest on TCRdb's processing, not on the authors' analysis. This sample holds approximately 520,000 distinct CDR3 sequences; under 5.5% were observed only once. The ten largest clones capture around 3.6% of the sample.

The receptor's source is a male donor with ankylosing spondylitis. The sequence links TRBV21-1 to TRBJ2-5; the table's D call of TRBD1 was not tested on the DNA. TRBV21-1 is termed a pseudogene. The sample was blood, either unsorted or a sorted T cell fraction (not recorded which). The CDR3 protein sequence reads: CASSTSGGIRQETQYF. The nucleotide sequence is TGTGCCAGCAGCACCTCAGGGGGGATTAGGCAAGAGACCCAGTACTTC.